Below, one T cell receptor (beta chain) is given with its context. The sample belongs to a study of blood T cell repertoires in COVID-19. At the level of the study: Acute and convalescent COVID-19 specimens originated in the United States, Italy and Spain.

Sequencing used immunoSEQ multiplex PCR; TCRdb keeps in-frame clones, though not all of them. The table shows about 220,000 clones, with roughly 88% occurring only once. Germline V gives CDR1 SNHLY, CDR2 FYNNEI. The junction had 8 bases not matched to a gene; V was cut back by 7 bases and J by 9 bases. CDR3 length: 15 residues. This sequence originates from a woman aged 40 to 49 with acute COVID-19. The chain has TRBV2 and TRBJ1-6; 11 bases are a match to TRBD1. The source material was PBMCs or T cells enriched from blood (not recorded which). Here the CDR3 DNA reads TGTGCCAGCACCATAACCGGGACAGGGGGTTCACCCCTCCACTTT. Its translation is CASTITGTGGSPLHF.